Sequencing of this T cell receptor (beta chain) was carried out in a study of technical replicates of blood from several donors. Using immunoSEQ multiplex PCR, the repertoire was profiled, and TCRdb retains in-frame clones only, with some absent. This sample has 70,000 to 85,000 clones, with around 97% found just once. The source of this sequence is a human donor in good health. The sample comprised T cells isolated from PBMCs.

The CDR3, as DNA: TGTGCCAGCAGTATTACAGGAAGGGTCCAGCCCCAGCATTTT. Protein product: CASSITGRVQPQHF. The rearrangement joins TRBV6-1 to TRBJ1-5, with D perhaps TRBD1 (5 bases). CDR1 and CDR2 (germline): MNHNS, SASEGT. This CDR3 is 14 amino acids long. V was shortened by 5 bases and J by 7 bases, with 15 bases between the two germline ends.